This T cell receptor beta chain comes out of a study of T cell responses to AZD1222 COVID-19 vaccine. Notes on the study in general: Donors, mostly white British, included more females; clonal diversity was possibly underestimated.

About this clone: Its cognate antigen is unknown.

The ends were cut back, 4 bases at V and 5 bases at J, with 17 bases in the middle. The V gene's germline CDR1 is SGHTA and CDR2 FQGNSA. This CDR3 is built from 15 residues. The repertoire was sequenced with immunoSEQ multiplex PCR; TCRdb's copy has only in-frame clones and lacks some. The table has approximately 100,000 clones, 70% to 90% seen once. The TCR comes from an adult in good health. The material sequenced was peripheral blood, taken on day 0 of MenACWY control vaccination. This chain uses TRBV7-2 with TRBJ1-2; D perhaps matches TRBD1 (5 bases). CDR3 DNA sequence: TGTGCCAGCAGCTCGTTCCCTCCGGGACGATATGGCTACACCTTC. This codes for CASSSFPPGRYGYTF.